The T cell receptor beta chain under discussion was sequenced for a study of PD-L1 blockade in urothelial cancer. Documented time point: pretreatment peripheral blood. The method was immunoSEQ multiplex PCR; TCRdb's version includes in-frame clones alone and lacks a portion of them. The profile shows some 16,000 clones, approximately 91% of them singletons. This clonotype was obtained from a man between 65 and 85 years old with urothelial cancer. The starting material was PBMCs, obtained around atezolizumab (anti-PD-L1) treatment.

This CDR3 reads CASSLGTSGRETQYF. The CDR3 nucleotides are TGTGCCAGCAGCTTGGGGACTAGCGGCCGGGAGACCCAGTACTTC. The chain combines TRBV7-6 with TRBJ2-5; TRBD2 matches at 11 bases. The CDR3 runs to 15 residues. Germline assignment: CDR1 SGHVS and CDR2 FNYEAQ. V shed 3 bases and J 5 bases; nucleotides not matched to a gene: 5.